A single count supports the clone carrying this T cell receptor beta chain. The sample belongs to a study of control samples from healthy donors and cancer patients. This CDR3 contains 14 residues. CDR1 is SQVTM and CDR2 is ANQGSEA in the germline V gene. The junction had 4 bases not matched to a gene; V was cut back by 5 bases and J by 0 bases. The table came from immunoSEQ multiplex PCR; TCRdb's copy has only in-frame clones and leaves some out. The data hold 99,000 or so clones, with more than 75% observed a single time. This rearrangement joins TRBV29-1 to TRBJ1-3; 7 bases agree with TRBD1. This clonotype was obtained from a man aged 60 to 75 in good health. The sample taken for sequencing was blood. CDR3 region: CSVTGTASGNTIYF. For the CDR3, the DNA is TGCAGCGTTACCGGGACAGCCTCTGGAAACACCATATATTTT.